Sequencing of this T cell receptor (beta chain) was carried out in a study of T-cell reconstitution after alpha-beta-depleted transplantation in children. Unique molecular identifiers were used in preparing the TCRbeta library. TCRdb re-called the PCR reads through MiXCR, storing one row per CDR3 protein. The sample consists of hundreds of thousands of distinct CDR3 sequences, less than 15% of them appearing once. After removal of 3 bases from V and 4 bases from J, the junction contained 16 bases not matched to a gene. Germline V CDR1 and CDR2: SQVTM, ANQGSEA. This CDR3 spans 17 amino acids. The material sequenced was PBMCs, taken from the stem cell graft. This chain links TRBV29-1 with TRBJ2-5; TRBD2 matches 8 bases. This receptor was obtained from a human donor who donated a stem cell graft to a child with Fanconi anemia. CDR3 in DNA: TGCAGCGTTGATATTGGAAGCGGGGGTCCTCTAGGAGAGACCCAGTACTTC. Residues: CSVDIGSGGPLGETQYF.